A single TCR beta chain is shown here with its context. Its target is unknown. The CDR3 is made up of 13 amino acids. V lost 5 bases, J lost 0 bases, and 7 bases lay in between. CDR1 SGHDN and CDR2 FVKESK come from the germline V gene. The sample originates from a study of T cells in localized non-small cell lung cancer. Findings and caveats of the study: Without multi-region sequencing, intratumor heterogeneity could not be excluded. Uninvolved neighboring lung showed the greatest T cell clonality, exceeding tumor.

Clones were read by immunoSEQ multiplex PCR, and TCRdb kept only the in-frame ones, dropping some. The data hold about 24,000 clones, with approximately 88% observed a single time. The sequence came from a woman aged 35-75 years with stage III lung adenocarcinoma. The sample in question was peripheral blood mononuclear cells, obtained before any cancer treatment. The chain uses TRBV14 and TRBJ1-1; D call uncertain. The CDR3 loop reads CASSEGLNTEAFF. DNA of the CDR3: TGTGCCAGCAGCGAAGGGCTGAACACTGAAGCTTTCTTT.